These 16 T cell receptor beta chains came from one sample sequenced in a study of blood T cell repertoires in COVID-19 (TCRdb year 2020). The library was generated by the immunoSEQ multiplex PCR assay. TCRdb holds this immuneACCESS table with in-frame rearrangements only. Some clones are missing; in checked studies, unresolved V genes explain under half, and the rest has no known cause. For this sample there are roughly 280,000 clones; approximately 81% appear just once. The ten largest make up under 5% of the sample. Sequencing was carried out using peripheral blood. The receptor set was obtained from a man in his 60s with acute or convalescent COVID-19.

This chain joins TRBV18 and TRBJ2-7, with TRBD2 as a possible D gene (5 bases). V lost 6 bases and J lost 5, with 11 bases in between. The CDR3 runs 12 residues. Per the germline V gene, CDR1 is KGHSH and CDR2 is LQKENI. The CDR3 nucleotides read TGTGCCAGCTCCCCTAGGGAGAACGAGCAGTACTTC. Encoded protein: CASSPRENEQYF.

The chain uses TRBV11-1 and TRBJ2-5, with 7 bases identical to TRBD1. Germline V gives CDR1 SGHAT, CDR2 FQDESV (reference sequence). The CDR3 length is 13 residues. Trimming at V came to 5 bases and at J to 3 bases, leaving 3 bases not matched to a gene. This CDR3 is CASSRDREETQYF. The CDR3 nucleotides read TGTGCCAGCAGCCGGGACAGAGAAGAGACCCAGTACTTC.

The V and J genes are TRBV27 and TRBJ2-1, with 8 bases lining up with TRBD1. This CDR3 spans 15 amino acids. With 4 bases clipped from V and 6 bases from J, the junction kept 8 bases outside the gene matches. Per the germline V gene, CDR1 is MNHEY and CDR2 is SMNVEV (reference sequence). The CDR3 DNA sequence: TGTGCCAGCAGTTCCGGACAGGGCAGATCCAATGAGCAGTTCTTC. Its translation: CASSSGQGRSNEQFF.

The V and J genes are TRBV3-1 (or the pseudogene TRBV3-2) and TRBJ1-1; D gene unclear. Germline V gene sequence: CDR1 LGHDT, CDR2 YNNKEL (reference sequence). The ends were cut back, 0 bases at V and 1 base at J, with 9 bases in the middle. The length of the CDR3 is 15 residues. The CDR3 DNA is TGTGCCAGCAGCCAAGATCCCAGTACGAACACTGAAGCTTTCTTT. This sequence encodes CASSQDPSTNTEAFF.

The chain carries TRBV6-1 and TRBJ1-2; 10 nucleotides agree with TRBD1. CDR1 and CDR2 (germline): MNHNS, SASEGT. V lost 3 bases and J lost 5; bases outside the gene matches: 9. The CDR3 length is 16 residues. The CDR3 sequence: CASSDPGTGEGYGYTF. CDR3 DNA sequence: TGTGCCAGCAGTGATCCCGGGACAGGGGAAGGATATGGCTACACCTTC.

This chain links TRBV9 with TRBJ2-6; D not certain. Germline V lookup: CDR1 SGDLS, CDR2 YYNGEE. The length of the CDR3 is 16 residues. Trimming took off 1 base at V and 0 bases at J, with 8 bases between the two ends. The CDR3, as DNA: TGTGCCAGCAGCGTACAGACTTTCTCTGGGGCCAACGTCCTGACTTTC. Translating gives CASSVQTFSGANVLTF.

This CDR3 reads CASRGASNQPQHF. DNA for the CDR3: TGCGCCAGCCGGGGGGCGAGCAATCAGCCCCAGCATTTT. The rearrangement uses TRBV4-1 and TRBJ1-5; a possible D gene is TRBD1 (6 bases). With 8 bases removed from V and 1 base from J, the gap between germline ends came to 9 bases. The CDR3 extends over 13 amino acids. Per germline, CDR1 MGHRA and CDR2 YSYEKL.

This clone was counted a few times. The CDR3 bases are TGTGCCAGCCTCTCAACCGGAACAGGGGGCGCTCGGACTGAAGCTTTCTTT. It yields the protein CASLSTGTGGARTEAFF. This chain connects TRBV28 to TRBJ1-1; TRBD1 agrees at 9 bases. The V gene end was trimmed by 8 bases and the J gene end by 5 bases; junction bases not matched to a gene: 18. The CDR3 runs to 17 residues. The germline gives CDR1 MDHEN, CDR2 SYDVKM.

This chain uses TRBV7-9 with TRBJ2-3, with D possibly TRBD1 on 6 matching bases. Germline values: CDR1 SEHNR, CDR2 FQNEAQ (reference sequence). Between the trimmed V and J ends, which lost 1 base and 3 bases, there was a span of 20 bases. This CDR3 comprises 18 residues. CDR3 sequence (DNA): TGTGCCAGCAGCTTAGACCCCCGACAGGAAGGATTAACAGATACGCAGTATTTT. Protein: CASSLDPRQEGLTDTQYF.

The chain links TRBV29-1 to TRBJ1-3; 8 positions agree with TRBD1. The trim removed 5 bases at V and 0 bases at J, leaving 3 bases unmatched. This CDR3 spans 14 amino acids. CDR1 and CDR2 from the germline V gene are SQVTM and ANQGSEA. The CDR3 sequence is CSVTDRDSGNTIYF. CDR3 DNA sequence: TGCAGCGTTACGGACAGGGACTCTGGAAACACCATATATTTT.

The CDR3 protein is CASSFRENYGYTF. The CDR3 coding sequence is TGTGCCAGCAGCTTCAGGGAAAACTATGGCTACACCTTC. This chain uses TRBV14 with TRBJ1-2; D might be TRBD1 (5 bases). The V end lost 5 bases, the J end lost 2 bases, and 9 bases lay between the germline ends. This CDR3 has 13 residues. Germline-derived CDR1 and CDR2 are SGHDN and FVKESK. The full variable domain, in which reference TRBV14 and TRBJ1-2 provide the parts outside the CDR3, is EAGVTQFPSHSVIEKGQTVTLRCDPISGHDNLYWYRRVMGKEIKFLLHFVKESKQDESGMPNNRFLAERTGGTYSTLKVQPAELEDSGVYFCASSFRENYGYTFGSGTRLTVV.

This clone was seen only a few times. The rearrangement uses TRBV25-1 and TRBJ2-7; possible D gene TRBD1, 6 bases. In germline, CDR1 is MGHDK, CDR2 SYGVNS. The CDR3 runs to 17 residues. V was cut by 4 bases and J by 2 bases, with 21 bases left in between. Here the CDR3 reads CASSVTTRDRMTYEQYF. The CDR3 bases are TGTGCCAGCAGTGTCACCACGAGAGACAGGATGACCTACGAGCAGTACTTC.

The chain couples TRBV7-3 to TRBJ2-1; TRBD2 matches 12 bases. V gave up 8 bases and J gave up 5 bases; unmatched junction bases: 4. The germline CDR1 and CDR2 sequences are SGHTA and FQGTGA. This CDR3 is 14 amino acids long. For the CDR3, the DNA is TGTGCCAGCTCATCTAGCGGGGGGGACAATGAGCAGTTCTTC. It translates to CASSSSGGDNEQFF.

The chain recombines TRBV28 with TRBJ2-7; weak D call: TRBD2 (6 bases). Trimming stripped 6 bases from V and 0 bases from J, with 15 bases between. The CDR3 totals 15 residues. In germline, CDR1 is MDHEN, CDR2 SYDVKM. DNA of the CDR3: TGTGCCAGCAGCCCATGGGTGGGAGGCTCCTACGAGCAGTACTTC. Protein product: CASSPWVGGSYEQYF.

The rearrangement links TRBV10-3 to TRBJ2-1; 12 bases are a match to TRBD2. CDR3 length equals 15 residues. Germline CDR1 ENHRY, CDR2 SYGVKD. The ends lost 4 bases at V and 7 bases at J; junction bases unmatched: 5. The CDR3 sequence: CAISATSGGSNEQFF. CDR3 bases: TGTGCCATCAGTGCAACTAGCGGGGGGTCGAATGAGCAGTTCTTC.

The chain employs TRBV6-5 and TRBJ2-7; D might be TRBD1 (6 bases). This CDR3 spans 13 amino acids. V was trimmed by 0 bases and J by 6 bases, leaving 9 bases between them. From germline, CDR1 is MNHEY and CDR2 SVGAGI. The CDR3 DNA follows: TGTGCCAGCAGTTACTCGCGGACAGCCGAGCAGTACTTC. As protein: CASSYSRTAEQYF.